The sequence of this T cell receptor (beta chain) was determined in a study of beta chain features in type 1 diabetes (dated by TCRdb to the late 2010s). The study in broad terms: Mean age, gender distribution, total cell number and subset yield were not different between patients and healthy donors. Across all samples, approximately 98,000,000 sorted cells were examined, and cell number per subset correlated strongly with RNA yield. The study compared TCRB repertoires of sorted circulating CD4+ T cell subsets between recently diagnosed type 1 diabetes patients and matched healthy donors. Whereas all 30 or so donors provided naive and central memory subsets, regulatory and stem cell-like memory subsets were isolated from just 8 patients and about 8 healthy donors. Results and caveats for the whole study, not just this receptor: Only small numbers of individuals were included in the HLA sub-analyses, which left unresolved whether HLA type had any influence on TCRB rearrangement. Naive, central memory and regulatory TCRB repertoires appeared to be more alike among patients than among healthy donors. Patients with type 1 diabetes made fewer insertions and deleted more nucleotides at VDJ recombination sites, implying thymic rearrangement abnormalities. PCR may preferentially amplify shorter templates, but because patient and control samples were amplified and corrected together, any resulting skew would affect both groups equally. In all four CD4+ subsets, TCRB CDR3 length was moderately but significantly shorter in type 1 diabetes patients. Because cDNA was sequenced instead of genomic DNA, activated cells with high expression could be over-represented, although the groups did not differ in activation or CD3 levels.

The High Capacity cDNA Reverse Transcription Kit was used to reverse transcribe all of the isolated RNA, meaning that expressed TCRB transcripts were what got sequenced. Deep immunoSEQ sequencing was applied to naive, central memory and regulatory T cell samples, giving an average of roughly 3.3 million total reads per sample. Sorted cells were lysed in RLT buffer and RNA was extracted with DNase-treated RNeasy Micro or Mini kits, depending on cell number. Each cell subset was processed separately to prevent cross-contamination, with patient and healthy donor samples processed together. The immunoSEQ multiplex PCR was used to amplify TCRB sequences from cDNA, generating 87-bp fragments that spanned the CDR3 region. Sequencing of the amplicons was done on the Illumina HiSeq platform. Per the authors' processing: PCR bias was computationally corrected using synthetic template baselines, reads within Hamming distance 2 were collapsed, and singletons that could not be merged were discarded. Reads were aligned to IMGT to assign V, D and J genes, CDR3 length, and insertions or deletions at six rearrangement sites. Within each subset, clonotype counts were normalized to the number of sorted cells before true diversity and Gini coefficients were calculated with the tcR R package. The overlap coefficient, calculated on TCRB nucleotide sequences, was used to measure repertoire sharing. Out-of-frame TCRB sequences from naive cells were analyzed to stand in for the pre-selection repertoire. TCRdb's version of the immuneACCESS table is confined to in-frame rearrangements and falls short of the full clone set. An unresolved V gene accounts for under half of the shortfall where checked; the remainder is of unknown origin. That table gives V, J and clone size, and the DNA gave D and trimming. Within this sample are 390,000 or so clones, with about 15% of them counted one time only. Approximately 0.035% of the sample lies in the top ten.

The CDR3 has 12 residues if both end residues are counted. The germline V gene provides CDR1 SGHTA and CDR2 FQGNSA. Each donor gave one peripheral blood draw, averaging approximately 120 mL, which was collected into heparinised tubes. A BD FACSAria II and a panel including CD45RO, CCR7, CD25, CD127, CD95 and CD27 were used to sort naive, central memory, regulatory and stem cell-like memory CD4+ T cells. A purity above 95% was achieved for all sorted populations. PBMCs were isolated right away by Lymphoprep density gradient centrifugation and were stained directly, without culture. So that batch effects would be minimized, each experiment stained and sorted samples in pairs, pairing one healthy donor with one patient. This clone was detected only a few times. What antigen it recognizes has not been identified. This likely comes from a read error, as the CDR3 has no conserved phenylalanine or tryptophan at its end. The limits of the CDR3 on the DNA are not certain, so only TCRdb's listed CDR3 is given.

The chain is assembled from TRBV7-2 and TRBJ2-7; the D call of TRBD2 is as the table states it, not checked on the DNA. This TCR came from a man in his thirties or forties in good health. The sequenced sample was naive CD4+ T cells from blood. Reading the label with the study, this specimen's cell subset or site is: true naive CD4+ T cells. The CDR3 protein sequence reads: CASSWRGLQRPC.